This TCR beta chain derives from a study of T cell responses to AZD1222 COVID-19 vaccine. Whole-study results and caveats: Just a handful of AZD1222 recipients were seropositive at baseline.

In regard to this clone: No antigen is known for it.

Germline loops: CDR1 LGHDT, CDR2 YNNKEL (reference sequence). The CDR3 loop spans 15 amino acids. V dropped 1 base and J dropped 2 bases, with 10 bases sitting between them. Sequencing used immunoSEQ multiplex PCR; TCRdb keeps in-frame clones, though not all of them. The data hold 100,000 to 150,000 clones, with about 89% observed a single time. The rearrangement links TRBV3-1 (or the pseudogene TRBV3-2) to TRBJ2-3; D gene ambiguous. The clonotype originates from an adult in good health. The source was peripheral blood, collected on day 0 of AZD1222 vaccination. For the CDR3, the DNA is TGTGCCAGCAGCCAAGTTGGAGAGGTCACAGATACGCAGTATTTT. Amino acids: CASSQVGEVTDTQYF.